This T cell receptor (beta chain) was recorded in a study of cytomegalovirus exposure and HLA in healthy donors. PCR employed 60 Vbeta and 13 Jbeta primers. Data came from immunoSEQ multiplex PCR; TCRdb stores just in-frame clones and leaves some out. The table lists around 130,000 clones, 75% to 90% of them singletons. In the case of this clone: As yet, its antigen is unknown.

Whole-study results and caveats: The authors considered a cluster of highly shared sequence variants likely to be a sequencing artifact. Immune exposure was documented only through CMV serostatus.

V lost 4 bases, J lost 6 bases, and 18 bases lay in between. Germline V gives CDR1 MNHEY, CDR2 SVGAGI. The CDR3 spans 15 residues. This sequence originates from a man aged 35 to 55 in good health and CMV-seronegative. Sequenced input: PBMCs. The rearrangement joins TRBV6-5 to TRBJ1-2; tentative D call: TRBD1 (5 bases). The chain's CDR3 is CASSLNRDSPDGYTF. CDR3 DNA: TGTGCCAGCAGTTTAAACCGGGACTCTCCAGATGGCTACACCTTC.